The source of this T cell receptor beta chain is a study of blood T cell repertoires in COVID-19. The method was immunoSEQ multiplex PCR; TCRdb's version includes in-frame clones alone and lacks a portion of them. In the table there are around 270,000 clones, 75% to 90% of which are singletons. The sample taken for sequencing was peripheral blood. The TCR sequence derives from a man aged 30 to 45 with active or convalescent COVID-19.

DNA of the CDR3: TGTGCCAGCAGCTCCTTTGACAGGGGGCTAGATAAACTGTTTTTT. It yields the protein CASSSFDRGLDKLFF. This sequence joins TRBV7-9 and TRBJ1-4, with 10 bases lining up with TRBD1. This CDR3 region has 15 residues. Germline V gives CDR1 SEHNR, CDR2 FQNEAQ (reference sequence). V was clipped by 4 bases and J by 11 bases; unmatched bases: 10.